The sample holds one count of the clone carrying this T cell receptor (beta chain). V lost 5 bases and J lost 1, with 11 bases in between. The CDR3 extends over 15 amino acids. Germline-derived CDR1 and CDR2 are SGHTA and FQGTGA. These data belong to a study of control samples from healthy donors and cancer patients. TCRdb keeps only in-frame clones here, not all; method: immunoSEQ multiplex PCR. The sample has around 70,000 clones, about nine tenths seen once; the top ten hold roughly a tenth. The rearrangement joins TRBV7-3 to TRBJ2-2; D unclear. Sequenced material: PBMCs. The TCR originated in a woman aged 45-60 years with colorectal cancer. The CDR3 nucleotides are TGTGCCAGCAGCCGTGGACCGGAGAACACCGGGGAGCTGTTTTTT. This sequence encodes CASSRGPENTGELFF.